This TCR beta chain was sequenced for a study of T cells in Graves' hyperthyroidism and ophthalmopathy. Across the study: The authors collected peripheral blood at initial diagnosis, before any treatment. Study-wide results and caveats: Appearing also in blood were most of the thyroid clonotypes expanded above 0.001. Ophthalmopathy was distinguished from stable hyperthyroidism by 13 V-J signatures.

This clonotype was seen ten or more times. No antigen is known for it. V shed 8 bases and J shed 4 bases, with 17 bases lying between them. The CDR3 has 14 residues. There were TCR beta CDR3 regions amplified from RNA transcripts. Initially, a first-round RT-PCR of the TCR CDR3 employed the HTBI primer set. From the multiplex PCR reads, TCRdb called clonotypes with MiXCR, one entry per CDR3 protein. The sample consists of approximately 600,000 distinct CDR3 sequences, roughly 15% of them appearing once. Fresh 10 ml peripheral blood yielded PBMCs. Sequencing input: blood. The chain employs TRBV12-3 or TRBV12-4 and TRBJ2-5, with a possible D match to TRBD2 (6 bases). The clonotype comes from a middle-aged woman with Graves' ophthalmopathy. In DNA form, the CDR3 reads TGTGCCAGCCACTTGGAGGGGCGGCGAGAGACCCAGTACTTC. Translated: CASHLEGRRETQYF.